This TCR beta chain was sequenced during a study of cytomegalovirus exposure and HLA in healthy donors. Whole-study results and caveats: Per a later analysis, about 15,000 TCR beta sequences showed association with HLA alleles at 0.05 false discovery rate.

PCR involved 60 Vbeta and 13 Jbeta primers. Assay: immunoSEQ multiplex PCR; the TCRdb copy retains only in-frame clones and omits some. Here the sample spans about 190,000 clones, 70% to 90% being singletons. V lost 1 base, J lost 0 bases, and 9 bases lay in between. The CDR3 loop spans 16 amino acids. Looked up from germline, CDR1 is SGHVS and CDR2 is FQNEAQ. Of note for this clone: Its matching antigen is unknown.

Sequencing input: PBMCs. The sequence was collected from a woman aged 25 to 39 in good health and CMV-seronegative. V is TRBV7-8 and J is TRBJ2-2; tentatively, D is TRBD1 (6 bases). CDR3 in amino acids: CASSLVRGSNTGELFF. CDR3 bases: TGTGCCAGCAGCTTAGTAAGGGGGTCGAACACCGGGGAGCTGTTTTTT.